A selection of T cell receptor beta chains follows, all from one sample in a study of beta chain features in type 1 diabetes. Assay: immunoSEQ multiplex PCR; the TCRdb copy retains only in-frame clones and omits some. The data contain about 360,000 clones, around 12% of them singletons. Sequences were obtained from naive CD4+ T cells from blood. Receptor source: a woman under 30 with type 1 diabetes. The CDR3 runs from the conserved cysteine through the conserved F or W.

j_call,v_call,cdr3_aa
TRBJ1-5,TRBV9,CASSVGQGNQPQHF
TRBJ1-2,TRBV7-9,CASSAGTGRNGYTF
TRBJ1-2,TRBV7-9,CASSLLGREDGYTF
TRBJ2-3,TRBV4-3,CASSQDRTSTDTQYF
TRBJ2-3,TRBV9,CASSFGAATDTQYF
TRBJ1-4,TRBV30,CAWEGRHEKLFF
TRBJ2-5,TRBV6-5,CASSSLSGAETQYF
TRBJ2-5,TRBV30,CAWGLAEETQYF
TRBJ1-5,TRBV28,CASRLRDRDNQPQHF
TRBJ2-5,TRBV10-3,CAIMKERGGGETQYF
TRBJ1-2,TRBV7-9,CASAGGSNYGYTF
TRBJ2-3,TRBV18,CASSPTSGTDTQYF
TRBJ2-4,TRBV11-2,CASSASGGPIAKNIQYF
TRBJ2-7,TRBV7-8,CASSLVAGAAYEQYF
TRBJ2-1,TRBV5-1,CASSSEFTSGSSYNEQFF
TRBJ2-1,TRBV7-2,CASSPGGSSYNEQFF
TRBJ1-5,TRBV27,CASSLKPHDRISNQPQHF
TRBJ2-5,TRBV11-2,CASSPASGGYETQYF
TRBJ1-4,TRBV5-1,CASSPDSIGEKLFF
TRBJ2-1,TRBV18,CASSPSLSVATYNEQFF
TRBJ2-1,TRBV30,CAWTLAGGSSFQFF
TRBJ2-5,TRBV10-3,CAIRVTAQETQYF
TRBJ2-3,TRBV9,CASSVGTSGTTDTQYF
TRBJ2-7,TRBV5-6,CASSSTLDRGISYEQYF
TRBJ2-3,TRBV7-2,CASSLISSGGTDTQYF
TRBJ1-5,TRBV4-3,CASSPSLRQGRQPQHF
TRBJ1-5,TRBV10-3,CAISESGPVSPGNQPQHF
TRBJ2-1,TRBV6-5,CASGVGLVSLYEQFF
TRBJ2-1,TRBV1,CTSSQDRGGVRGPSYNEQFF
TRBJ2-5,TRBV6-5,CASIVSGSREETQYF
TRBJ2-1,TRBV5-4,CASSPRLAGYNEQFF
TRBJ2-7,TRBV28,CASSSGPPSSYEQYF
TRBJ2-7,TRBV5-6,CASSYAQGYEQYF
TRBJ1-2,TRBV2,CASSPDYYGYTF
TRBJ2-6,TRBV10-3,CAIGDSAGANVLTF
TRBJ2-5,TRBV5-1,CASSLEGLAVETQYF
TRBJ2-5,TRBV11-2,CASSLRTSGGPPQETQYF
TRBJ2-3,TRBV30,CAWSARGSTDTQYF
TRBJ2-7,TRBV19,CASSRTEVYEQYF
TRBJ1-6,TRBV11-2,CASSLGTGHSPLHF
TRBJ2-5,TRBV30,CAWSVGGAQYF
TRBJ2-3,TRBV28,CASREGVTDTQYF
TRBJ2-5,TRBV30,CAWSLQRETQYF
TRBJ1-1,TRBV28,CASSPASAGNTEAFF
TRBJ1-1,TRBV7-9,CASSLQEDTEAFF
TRBJ2-7,TRBV28,CASTIDRGGYEQYF
TRBJ2-7,TRBV18,CASSLRGPSTYEQYF
TRBJ2-1,TRBV28,CASIPGTSDNEQFF
TRBJ2-7,TRBV5-1,CASSLGRVEEQYF
TRBJ2-7,TRBV19,CASSRIGYEQYF
TRBJ2-1,TRBV27,CASSPGTSGPRKQFF
TRBJ1-5,TRBV30,CAWSTQDLQPQHF
TRBJ2-6,TRBV7-8,CASSLGAQNSGANVLTF
TRBJ1-2,TRBV9,CASSGGQGDLTGYGYTF
TRBJ2-3,TRBV29-1,CSVEQQGATDTQYF